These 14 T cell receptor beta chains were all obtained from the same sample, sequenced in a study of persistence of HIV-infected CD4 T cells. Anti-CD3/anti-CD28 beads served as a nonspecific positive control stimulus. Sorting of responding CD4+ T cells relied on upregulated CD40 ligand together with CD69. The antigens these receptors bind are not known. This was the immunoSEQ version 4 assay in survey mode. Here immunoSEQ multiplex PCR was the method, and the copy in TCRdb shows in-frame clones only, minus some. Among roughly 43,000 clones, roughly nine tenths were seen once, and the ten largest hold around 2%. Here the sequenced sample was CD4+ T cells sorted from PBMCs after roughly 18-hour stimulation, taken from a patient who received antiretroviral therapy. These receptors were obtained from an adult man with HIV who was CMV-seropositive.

The CDR3 protein is CASTLGPYNEQFF. The CDR3, as DNA: TGTGCCAGTACCTTGGGACCCTACAATGAGCAGTTCTTC. This chain joins TRBV19 and TRBJ2-1; either TRBD1 or TRBD2 may supply D (5 bases each). The CDR3 runs to 13 residues. V was pared by 7 bases and J by 2 bases, with 9 bases between. Per the germline V gene, CDR1 is LNHDA and CDR2 is SQIVND (reference sequence). Based on the CDR3 plus reference TRBV19 and TRBJ2-1, the full variable domain is DGGITQSPKYLFRKEGQNVTLSCEQNLNHDAMYWYRQDPGQGLRLIYYSQIVNDFQKGDIAEGYSVSREKKESFPLTVTSAQKNPTAFYLCASTLGPYNEQFFGPGTRLTVL.

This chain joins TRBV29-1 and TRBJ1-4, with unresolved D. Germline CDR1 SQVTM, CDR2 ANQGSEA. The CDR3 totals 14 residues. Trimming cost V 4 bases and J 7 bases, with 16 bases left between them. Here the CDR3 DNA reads TGCAGCGTTGTAATTGACCGTCGGGGTGAAAAACTGTTTTTT. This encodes CSVVIDRRGEKLFF.

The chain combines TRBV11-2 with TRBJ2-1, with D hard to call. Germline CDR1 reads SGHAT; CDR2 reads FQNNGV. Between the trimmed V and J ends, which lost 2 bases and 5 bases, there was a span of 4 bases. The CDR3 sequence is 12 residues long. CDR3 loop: CASSLLNNEQFF. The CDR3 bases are TGTGCCAGCAGCTTATTGAACAATGAGCAGTTCTTC. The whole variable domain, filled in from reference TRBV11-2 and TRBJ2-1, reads EAGVAQSPRYKIIEKRQSVAFWCNPISGHATLYWYQQILGQGPKLLIQFQNNGVVDDSQLPKDRFSAERLKGVDSTLKIQPAKLEDSAVYLCASSLLNNEQFFGPGTRLTVL.

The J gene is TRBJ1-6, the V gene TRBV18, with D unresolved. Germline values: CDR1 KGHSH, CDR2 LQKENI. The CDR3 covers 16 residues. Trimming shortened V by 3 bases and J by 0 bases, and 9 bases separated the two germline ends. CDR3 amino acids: CASSPLQDSYNSPLHF. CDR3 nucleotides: TGTGCCAGCTCACCTTTACAAGACTCCTATAATTCACCCCTCCACTTT.

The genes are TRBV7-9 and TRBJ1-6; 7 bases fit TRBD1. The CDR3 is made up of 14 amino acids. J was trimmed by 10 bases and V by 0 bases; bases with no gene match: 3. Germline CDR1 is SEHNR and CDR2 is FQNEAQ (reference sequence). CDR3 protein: CASSLADRTSPLHF. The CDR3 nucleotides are TGTGCCAGCAGCTTAGCGGACAGGACATCACCCCTCCACTTT.

The CDR3 loop is CASSEIGTELYGYTF. Here the CDR3 DNA reads TGTGCCAGCAGTGAGATCGGGACAGAGTTATATGGCTACACCTTC. The chain has TRBV2 and TRBJ1-2, with 7 bases identical to TRBD1. Losses at the gene ends were 3 bases for V and 5 bases for J; bases not matched to a gene: 9. In germline, CDR1 is SNHLY, CDR2 FYNNEI. The CDR3 runs to 15 residues.

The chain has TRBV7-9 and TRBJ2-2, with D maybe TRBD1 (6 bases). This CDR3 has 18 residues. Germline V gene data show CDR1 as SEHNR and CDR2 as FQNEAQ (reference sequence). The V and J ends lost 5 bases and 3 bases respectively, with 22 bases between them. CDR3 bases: TGTGCCAGCAGCCCCACTTTGGGGGCCCCCGGGGACACCGGGGAGCTGTTTTTT. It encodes CASSPTLGAPGDTGELFF. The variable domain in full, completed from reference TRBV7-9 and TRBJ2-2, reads DTGVSQNPRHKITKRGQNVTFRCDPISEHNRLYWYRQTLGQGPEFLTYFQNEAQLEKSRLLSDRFSAERPKGSFSTLEIQRTEQGDSAMYLCASSPTLGAPGDTGELFFGEGSRLTVL.

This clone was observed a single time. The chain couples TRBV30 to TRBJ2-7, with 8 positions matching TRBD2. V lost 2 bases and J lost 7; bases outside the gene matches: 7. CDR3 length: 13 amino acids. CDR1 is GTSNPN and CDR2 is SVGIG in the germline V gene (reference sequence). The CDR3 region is CAWSLGLAEEQYF. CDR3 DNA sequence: TGTGCCTGGAGTCTTGGACTAGCTGAGGAGCAGTACTTC. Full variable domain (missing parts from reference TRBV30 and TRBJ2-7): SQTIHQWPATLVQPVGSPLSLECTVEGTSNPNLYWYRQAAGRGLQLLFYSVGIGQISSEVPQNLSASRPQDRQFILSSKKLLLSDSGFYLCAWSLGLAEEQYFGPGTRLTVT.

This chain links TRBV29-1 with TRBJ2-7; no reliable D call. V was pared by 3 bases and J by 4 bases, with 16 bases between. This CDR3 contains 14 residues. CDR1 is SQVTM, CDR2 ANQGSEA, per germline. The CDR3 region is CSVEVDGTEYEQYF. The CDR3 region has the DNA TGCAGCGTTGAGGTGGATGGAACAGAGTACGAGCAGTACTTC.

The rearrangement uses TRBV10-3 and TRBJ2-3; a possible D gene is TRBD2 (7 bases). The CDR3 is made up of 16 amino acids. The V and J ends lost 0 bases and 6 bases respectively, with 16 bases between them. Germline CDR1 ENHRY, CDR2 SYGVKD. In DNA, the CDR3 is TGTGCCATCAGTGAGTCGAATCGGGGGGCCGTGGATACGCAGTATTTT. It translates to CAISESNRGAVDTQYF.

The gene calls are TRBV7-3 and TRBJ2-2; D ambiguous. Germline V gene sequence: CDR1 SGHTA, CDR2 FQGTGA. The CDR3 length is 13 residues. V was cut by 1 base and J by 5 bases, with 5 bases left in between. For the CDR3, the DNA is TGTGCCAGCAGCTTAAGTCAGACCGGGGAGCTGTTTTTT. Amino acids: CASSLSQTGELFF. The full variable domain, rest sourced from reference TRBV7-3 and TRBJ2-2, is GAGVSQTPSNKVTEKGKYVELRCDPISGHTALYWYRQSLGQGPEFLIYFQGTGAADDSGLPNDRFFAVRPEGSVSTLKIQRTERGDSAVYLCASSLSQTGELFFGEGSRLTVL.

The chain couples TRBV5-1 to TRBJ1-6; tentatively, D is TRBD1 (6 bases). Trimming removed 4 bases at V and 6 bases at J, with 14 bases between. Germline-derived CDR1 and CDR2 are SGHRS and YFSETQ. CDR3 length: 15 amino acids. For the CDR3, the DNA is TGCGCCAGCAGCGGGGAGGACAGAATTAATTCACCCCTCCACTTT. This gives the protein CASSGEDRINSPLHF.

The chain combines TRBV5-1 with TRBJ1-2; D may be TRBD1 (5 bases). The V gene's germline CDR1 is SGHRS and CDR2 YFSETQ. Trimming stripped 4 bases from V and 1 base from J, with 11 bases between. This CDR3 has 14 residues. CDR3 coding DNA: TGCGCCAGCAGCCCGGGACCCGATAACTATGGCTACACCTTC. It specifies CASSPGPDNYGYTF.

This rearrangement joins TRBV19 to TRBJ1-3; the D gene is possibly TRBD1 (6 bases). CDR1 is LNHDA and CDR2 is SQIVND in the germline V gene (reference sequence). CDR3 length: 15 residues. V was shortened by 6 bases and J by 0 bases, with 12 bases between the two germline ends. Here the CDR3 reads CASSTGISSGNTIYF. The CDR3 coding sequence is TGTGCCAGTAGCACAGGGATTAGCTCTGGAAACACCATATATTTT.